Reported below is one T cell receptor (beta chain). This clone was found a few times. Its antigen remains unidentified. No qualities accompany the bases; no much larger clone lies one base away. This sample is part of a study of cytomegalovirus exposure and HLA in healthy donors (dated by TCRdb to between 2016 and 2019). Study-wide context: An earlier analysis of several hundred of the donors reported 250 to 300 Gb of sequence data and around 120 million unique TCR beta sequences from about 179 million T cells. An early release covering roughly 600 HLA-typed donors comprised 300 to 350 gigabases of sequencing data and tens of millions of unique TCR sequences. The genetic ancestry cluster associated with self-reported Caucasian donors included 81% of the roughly 380 genotyped donors. The study aimed to test whether signatures of past pathogen exposure could be identified by cataloging public T cell receptors. Using immunosequencing, the study profiled T cell repertoires from 550 to 750 subjects and related those repertoires to cytomegalovirus serostatus. A separate validation cohort of 90 to 150 different subjects was used in addition to the roughly 640-subject first cohort. To predict cytomegalovirus infection status, the study brought together high-throughput TCR immunosequencing, statistical association of individual TCRs with disease status, and machine learning. A later analysis re-analyzed previously published TCR beta repertoires from 500 to 700 donors and added high-resolution HLA genotyping to study TCR occurrence patterns. The later analysis used no new phenotypic data to find candidate immune exposures, relying instead on TCR beta sequences and their occurrence across donors. To decide whether each TCR beta V gene segment behaved as functional or pseudogenic, an earlier analysis of some 580 of the donors relied on high-throughput TCR beta sequencing. Donor age, sex, ethnicity and CMV serostatus were compiled together with the repertoire data. A later genetic analysis used genome-wide SNP genotypes for about 60% of the roughly 700 donors, treating that subset as a discovery cohort. All discovery cohort repertoires had been generated using a single sequencing platform. HLA typing included class I and class II loci at four-digit resolution. The number of donors typed differed by locus, with about 629-640 for A, B, C, DRB1 and DQB1, about 500 for DQA1, over 600 for DPA1, and 450 to 480 for DPB1. Four to six DR-DQ haplotypes were handled as single units for association and clustering, since linkage in the cohort was strong. Across 398 genotyped donors of the cohort, an average of about 220,000 unique TCR beta nucleotide sequences per donor were sequenced, and roughly 18% of those sequences were non-productive.

The cohort was made up of under 800 healthy bone marrow donors. All cohort members were sampled while nominally healthy, although unrecorded immune exposures were likely present. The donor was CMV seronegative and was included in the group of about 350 seronegative cohort members. Every donor gave a peripheral blood sample, and the peripheral blood mononuclear cells from that sample were used for TCR beta sequencing. The Qiagen DNeasy Blood Extraction Kit was used to extract genomic DNA from the blood cell samples. Reading the germline V gene (reference sequence) gives CDR1 GTSNPN and CDR2 SVGIG. V is cut by 5 bases and J by 4 bases, and the space between the germline ends is 15 bases. The CDR3 covers 13 residues, taking in both the cysteine and the phenylalanine. CDR3 DNA is the only sequence kept; it has 39 bases, read in frame from the first base. Receptors were amplified or captured by the immunoSEQ multiplex PCR assay. For the multiplex PCR, a mixture combining 60 forward primers for TCR Vbeta segments and 13 reverse primers for TCR Jbeta segments was used. The CDR3 region of rearranged TCR beta genes was amplified from genomic DNA by a multiplex PCR assay. The amplified TCR beta libraries were sequenced on the Illumina HiSeq System as 87-base-pair reads. Turning to the authors' computational methods: In a later analysis, roughly 80 million unique TCR beta chains were counted across the 500 to 700 repertoires, and roughly 11 million of these chains were shared by at least two donors. Raw reads were error-corrected and collapsed into unique sequences with a nearest-neighbor algorithm that merged closely related sequences to remove PCR and sequencing errors. To assign V, D and J gene segments, CDR3 sequences were aligned to IMGT reference sequences. For a sequence to be retained, a match of at least six nucleotides was required to both a V gene segment and a J gene segment. Rearrangements were classified as productive when the CDR3 lacked stop codons and remained in frame with V and J, and all other rearrangements were classified as non-productive. CDR3 was defined by IMGT convention, running from the second conserved V-encoded cysteine to the conserved J-encoded phenylalanine. The earlier analysis of roughly 590 of the donors excluded any sequence lacking an unambiguous match to a single V gene segment. In an earlier analysis of a few hundred of the donors, V segments were called functional above 56.7% productive rearrangements and were called segregating when the between-donor standard deviation exceeded 5%. To diagnose cytomegalovirus status from the catalog of TCR beta chain sequences, a statistical classification framework was built. A later analysis assigned V and J genes by comparing TCR nucleotide sequences with IMGT/GENE-DB human TR gene sequences. A later analysis assigned CDR3 sequences and most-parsimonious VDJ recombination scenarios with the TCRdist pipeline. In a later analysis, each TCR beta chain was defined by its CDR3 amino acid sequence together with its V-gene family, and reads lacking a unique V-gene family were excluded. As a way to deal with suspected cross-contamination and a sequencing artifact, a later analysis dropped 592 nucleotide sequences that were highly shared and had low generation probability. A later analysis calculated a clonal expansion index for each public chain from normalized within-repertoire ranks of inferred template counts. A later analysis computed generation probabilities with a VDJ recombination model fitted to out-of-frame rearrangements, and checked the results against IGoR. Hypergeometric tests were used in a later analysis to score TCR-TCR, TCR-HLA and TCR-CMV co-occurrence, with a repertoire-size bias correction applied to the TCR pairs. In a later analysis, false discovery rates were estimated by permuting HLA or CMV assignments 20 times. In a later analysis, co-occurring TCRs were grouped using DBSCAN, with TCRdist sequence similarity added in when clustering inside HLA-allele-positive subsets. Repertoires with fewer than 30,000 or more than 120,000 public chains were left out of co-occurrence clustering, as were four to six repertoires with anomalous nucleotide sharing. TCRdb limited this immuneACCESS table to in-frame rearrangements with V and J called. A share of clones is missing; checked studies link under half to unresolved V genes, and the rest is unexplained. That table gives V, J and clone size, and the DNA gave D and trimming. A total of 200,000 to 250,000 clones appear in this sample, approximately 80% of them only once. The ten largest clones capture roughly 1.5% of the sample.

Broader findings and caveats from the paper: The authors suggested that the approach could potentially be extended to other disease states and immunological phenotypes. A cluster of highly shared sequence variants was judged likely to represent a technical artifact of the sequencing pipeline. Some IMGT-functional V segments, including TRBV6-2 and TRBV6-3, could not be distinguished by the 87-base-pair reads and were therefore excluded. In a later analysis, HLA-associated TCR beta chains were found to be more clonally expanded and to have lower generation probabilities than equally common non-associated chains. A further reported finding was that TCR beta sequences accurately predicted the HLA-A and HLA-B alleles for most subjects in the first cohort. In vitro tests confirmed that a few of the cytomegalovirus-associated TCR beta chains recognize cytomegalovirus antigens. The presence/absence analyses assumed that sequencing depth was roughly uniform across donors, and that assumption may not be true. The cohort was sequenced for TCR beta chains only, and without alpha or paired-chain data the features that could be detected were limited. For the cohort, immune exposure information was limited to CMV serostatus. Because counts were too low, about 15 rarely observed V segments, including chromosome 9 orphons, were left out of the earlier analysis of 587 of the donors. Because some donors lacked HLA typing at each locus, the association tests relied only on the typed subset. In a later analysis, several top co-occurrence clusters were reported to appear linked to parvovirus B19, influenza, CMV and Epstein-Barr virus. A later analysis found that most CMV-associated TCR beta chains appeared HLA-restricted, with HLA associations seemingly driven largely by CMV exposure. Strong co-occurrence of HLA alleles, especially DR and DQ, made assigning TCR associations to individual alleles difficult. The study gave a list of 150 to 200 TCR beta chains associated with cytomegalovirus. V-gene and J-gene trimming of TCR beta chains was associated with a missense DCLRE1C variant in a later genetic analysis, and the association was replicated in an independent cohort. Broadly in line with IMGT annotations, most TCR beta V segments showed up in productive rearrangements about 87% or about 30% of the time in an earlier analysis of approximately 640 of the donors. In a later genetic analysis, fewer N-insertions in productive TCRs were reported among donors in an Asian-associated ancestry cluster than the roughly 670-donor mean. At a false discovery rate of 0.05, a later analysis linked around 17,000 TCR beta sequences to specific HLA alleles. The classifier was reported to diagnose cytomegalovirus status with high specificity and sensitivity in both the original cohort and the validation cohort. Linkage disequilibrium might explain the correlated functional status among segregating V segments, but an unknown experimental factor could not be excluded. In a later analysis, TCR association rates were found to vary across HLA loci, with the most associated TCRs seen for DRB1 alleles and the fewest for HLA-C alleles. Across donors, most TCR sequences were observed very rarely, whereas some public TCRs were present in many individuals.

The receptor comes from a girl aged 5-17 years in good health and CMV-seronegative. In this chain, TRBV30 is recombined with TRBJ2-7; the D segment could be TRBD2, given 5 matching bases. Material for sequencing was PBMCs. This receptor has the CDR3 CAWGFQADYEQYF. The nucleotides read TGTGCCTGGGGGTTCCAAGCGGATTACGAGCAGTACTTC.